A selection of T cell receptor beta chains follows, all from one sample in a study of graft-versus-host responses after intestinal transplantation. Sequenced by immunoSEQ multiplex PCR; TCRdb stores in-frame clones only, minus some. The top ten clones hold over 0.85% of a sample with fewer than 30,000 clones, 70% to 90% of them seen once. Sequencing used PBMCs, obtained more than 450 days after intestinal transplant. The receptor set was obtained from a human patient who received an intestinal transplant, so some T cells may come from the graft donor. Both conserved end residues are part of each CDR3. The D gene is left open where the match is weak. Clone size is given for some rows only: seen once, a few or many times, or a class if the clone is expanded.

TRBV28	TRBJ2-3	NA	NA	TGTGCCAGCAGTTTAGGGGGAGATACGCAGTATTTT	CASSLGGDTQYF
TRBV9	TRBJ2-5	NA	TRBD1	TGTGCCAGCAGCGTAGCAGGGGGTGAATCCCGCGAGACCCAGTACTTC	CASSVAGGESRETQYF
TRBV5-8	TRBJ2-3	NA	NA	TGTGCCAGCCCTATGACGGGAAAGAAAAAAAGGCTTGATACGCAGTATTTT	CASPMTGKKKRLDTQYF
TRBV7-3	TRBJ2-1	NA	TRBD2	TGTGCCAGCAGCTTAACGGCGCGGGAGGGTTACAATGAGCAGTTCTTC	CASSLTAREGYNEQFF
TRBV9	TRBJ1-2	NA	NA	TGTGCCAGCAGCGTAGACGGGAAGGACTATGGCTACACCTTC	CASSVDGKDYGYTF
TRBV6-1	TRBJ1-1	NA	NA	TGTGCCAGCGGGTTTGTGGACACTGAAGCTTTCTTT	CASGFVDTEAFF
TRBV5-8	TRBJ2-7	NA	NA	TGTGCCAGCAGCGGTCCACGACAGGTCGTCGAGCAGTACTTC	CASSGPRQVVEQYF
TRBV6-5	TRBJ1-1	NA	NA	TGTGCCAGCAGGTCGAACAGGGTGAACACTGAAGCTTTCTTT	CASRSNRVNTEAFF
TRBV25-1	TRBJ2-6	NA	NA	TGTGCCAGCAGTGTAGTACAGGTGAGCGGGGCCAACGTCCTGACTTTC	CASSVVQVSGANVLTF
TRBV14	TRBJ1-1	once	NA	TGTGCCAGCAGCCAAGATACCAGGGTGAATATTGCTTTCTTT	CASSQDTRVNIAFF
TRBV7-2	TRBJ2-1	NA	NA	TGTGCCAGCAGCTTTAGTAGCTACAATGAGCAGTTCTTC	CASSFSSYNEQFF
TRBV5-1	TRBJ2-2	NA	NA	TGCGCCAGCAGCTTAAACCCAGGTTCTTCCAACACCGGGGAGCTGTTTTTT	CASSLNPGSSNTGELFF
TRBV7-8	TRBJ2-7	NA	TRBD2	TGTGCCAGCAGCTCGCGAGCGGGGTCGGGAGGGCGGTACGAGCAGTACTTC	CASSSRAGSGGRYEQYF
TRBV5-4	TRBJ1-2	once	NA	TGTGCCAGCAGCTTAATTGCAGCCCCACCTAACTATGGCTACACCTTC	CASSLIAAPPNYGYTF
TRBV13	TRBJ1-1	NA	NA	TGTGCCAGCAGCGAAACCGGGAAGTTCGCGGCTTTCTTT	CASSETGKFAAFF
TRBV6-6	TRBJ2-1	NA	NA	TGTGCCAGCAGTTCCCCTCCTCCCCGGGACAATGAGCAGTTCTTC	CASSSPPPRDNEQFF
TRBV19	TRBJ2-7	NA	NA	TGTGCCAGTAGTTCGACAGGCGCAGAGCCCTACGAGCAGTACTTC	CASSSTGAEPYEQYF
TRBV5-1	TRBJ2-5	NA	TRBD2	TGCGCCAGCAGCTCTGGGACTAGCGGGTTTCAAGAGACCCAGTACTTC	CASSSGTSGFQETQYF
TRBV27	TRBJ1-1	NA	TRBD1	TGTGCCAGCAGTCCCCGACAGGGCCTCTTGAACACTGAAGCTTTCTTT	CASSPRQGLLNTEAFF
TRBV28	TRBJ2-7	NA	TRBD1	TGTGCCAGCAGGCTAGGGACAGGGGCAGGACACGAGCAGTACTTC	CASRLGTGAGHEQYF
TRBV5-6	TRBJ1-2	NA	TRBD1	TGTGCCAGCAGCTTGACAGGGGACTATGGCTACACCTTC	CASSLTGDYGYTF